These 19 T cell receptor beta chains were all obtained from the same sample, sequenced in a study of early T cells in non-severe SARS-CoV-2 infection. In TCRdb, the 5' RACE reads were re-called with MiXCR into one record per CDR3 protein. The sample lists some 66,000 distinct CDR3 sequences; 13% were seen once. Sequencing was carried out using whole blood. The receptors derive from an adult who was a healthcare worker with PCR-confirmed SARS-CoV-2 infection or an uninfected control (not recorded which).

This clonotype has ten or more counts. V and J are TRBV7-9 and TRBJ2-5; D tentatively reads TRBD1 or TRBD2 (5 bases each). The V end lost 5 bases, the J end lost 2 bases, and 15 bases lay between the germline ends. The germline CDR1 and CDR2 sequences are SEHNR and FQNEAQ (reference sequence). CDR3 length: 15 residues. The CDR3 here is CASSASGTTQETQYF. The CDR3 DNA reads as TGTGCCAGCAGCGCGTCCGGGACCACTCAAGAGACCCAGTACTTC.

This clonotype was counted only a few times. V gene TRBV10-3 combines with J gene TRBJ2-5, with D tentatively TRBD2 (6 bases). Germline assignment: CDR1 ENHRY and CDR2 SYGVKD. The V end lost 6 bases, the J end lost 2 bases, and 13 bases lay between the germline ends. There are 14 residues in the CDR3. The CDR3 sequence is CAIRDRLDQETQYF. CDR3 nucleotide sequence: TGTGCCATCAGAGACCGACTAGATCAAGAGACCCAGTACTTC.

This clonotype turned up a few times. The CDR3 is CSARDYYYATTGELFF. The CDR3 DNA follows: TGCAGTGCTAGAGATTATTACTACGCAACCACCGGGGAGCTGTTTTTT. The chain links TRBV20-1 to TRBJ2-2; unclear D gene. The CDR3 is made up of 16 amino acids. With 0 bases removed from V and 4 bases from J, the gap between germline ends came to 15 bases. The germline gives CDR1 DFQATT, CDR2 SNEGSKA (reference sequence).

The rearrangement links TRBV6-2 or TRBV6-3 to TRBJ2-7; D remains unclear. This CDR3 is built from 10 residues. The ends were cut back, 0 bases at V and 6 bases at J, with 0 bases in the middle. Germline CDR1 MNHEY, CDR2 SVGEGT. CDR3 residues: CASSYSEQYF. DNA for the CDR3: TGTGCCAGCAGTTACTCCGAGCAGTACTTC.

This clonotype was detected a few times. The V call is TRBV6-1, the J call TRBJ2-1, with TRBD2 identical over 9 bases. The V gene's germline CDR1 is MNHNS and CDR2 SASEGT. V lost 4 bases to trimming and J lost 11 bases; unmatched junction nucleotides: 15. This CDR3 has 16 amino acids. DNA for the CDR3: TGTGCCAGCAGTGGAGGGCTTGCAGCGGGAGGAGTTAAGCAGTTCTTC. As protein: CASSGGLAAGGVKQFF.

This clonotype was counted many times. CDR3 amino acids: CASSPLGAGGDEQFF. The CDR3 nucleotides read TGTGCCAGCAGCCCCTTGGGAGCGGGGGGCGATGAGCAGTTCTTC. The chain links TRBV4-2 to TRBJ2-1; 9 nucleotides align to TRBD2. This CDR3 is 15 amino acids long. Unmatched junction bases numbered 9, after V lost 4 bases and J lost 8 bases. Germline V lookup: CDR1 LGHNA, CDR2 YNFKEQ.

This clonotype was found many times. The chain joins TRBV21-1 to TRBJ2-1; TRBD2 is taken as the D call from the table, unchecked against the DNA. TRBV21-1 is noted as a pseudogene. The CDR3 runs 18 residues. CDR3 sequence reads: CASSKAQSWLPSYNEQFF. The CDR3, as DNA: TGTGCCAGCAGCAAAGCGCAGAGTTGGCTCCCCTCCTACAATGAGCAGTTCTTC.

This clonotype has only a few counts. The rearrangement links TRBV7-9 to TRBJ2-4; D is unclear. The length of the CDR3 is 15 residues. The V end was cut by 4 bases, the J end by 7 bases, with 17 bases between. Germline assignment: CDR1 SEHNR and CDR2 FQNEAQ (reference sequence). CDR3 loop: CASSSSVYEVNIQYF. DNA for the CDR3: TGTGCCAGCAGCTCCTCTGTTTATGAAGTGAACATTCAGTACTTC. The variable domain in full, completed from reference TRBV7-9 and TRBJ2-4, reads DTGVSQNPRHKITKRGQNVTFRCDPISEHNRLYWYRQTLGQGPEFLTYFQNEAQLEKSRLLSDRFSAERPKGSFSTLEIQRTEQGDSAMYLCASSSSVYEVNIQYFGAGTRLSVL.

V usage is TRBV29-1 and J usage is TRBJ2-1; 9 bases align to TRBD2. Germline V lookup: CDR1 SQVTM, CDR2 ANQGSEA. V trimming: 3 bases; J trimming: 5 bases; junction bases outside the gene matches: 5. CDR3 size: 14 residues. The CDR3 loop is CSVEGLAGNNEQFF. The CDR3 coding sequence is TGCAGCGTTGAGGGGCTAGCGGGAAACAATGAGCAGTTCTTC.

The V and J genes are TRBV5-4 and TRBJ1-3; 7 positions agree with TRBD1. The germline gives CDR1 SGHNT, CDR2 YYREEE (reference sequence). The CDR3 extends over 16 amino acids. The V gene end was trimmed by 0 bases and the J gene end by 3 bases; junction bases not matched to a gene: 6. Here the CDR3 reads CASSLGNDRVGNTIYF. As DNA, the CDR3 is TGTGCCAGCAGCTTGGGGAACGACAGGGTTGGAAACACCATATATTTT.

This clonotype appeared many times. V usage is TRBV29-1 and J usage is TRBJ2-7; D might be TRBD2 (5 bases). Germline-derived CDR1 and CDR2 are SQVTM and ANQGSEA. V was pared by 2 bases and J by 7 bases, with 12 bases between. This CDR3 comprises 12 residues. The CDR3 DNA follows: TGCAGCGTTGAATCCCCCACTAGGGAGCAGTACTTC. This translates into CSVESPTREQYF.

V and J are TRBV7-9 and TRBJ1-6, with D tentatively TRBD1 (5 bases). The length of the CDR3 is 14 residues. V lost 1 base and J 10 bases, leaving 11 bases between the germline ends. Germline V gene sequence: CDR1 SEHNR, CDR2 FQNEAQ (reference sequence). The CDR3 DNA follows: TGTGCCAGCAGCTTAGAGGGGTTGGAATCACCCCTCCACTTT. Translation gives CASSLEGLESPLHF.

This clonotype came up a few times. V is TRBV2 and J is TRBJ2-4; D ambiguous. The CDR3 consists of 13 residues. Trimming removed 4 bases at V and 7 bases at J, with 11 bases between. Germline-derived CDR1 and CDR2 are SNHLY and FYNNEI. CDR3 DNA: TGTGCCAGCAGTGGCGGCCGTGGGAACATTCAGTACTTC. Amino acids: CASSGGRGNIQYF.

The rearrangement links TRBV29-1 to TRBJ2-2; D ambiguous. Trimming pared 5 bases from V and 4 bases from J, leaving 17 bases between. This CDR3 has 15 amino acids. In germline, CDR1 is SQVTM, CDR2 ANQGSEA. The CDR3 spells CSVSVPGLGTGELFF. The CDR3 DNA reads TGCAGCGTTAGTGTCCCAGGCCTGGGCACCGGGGAGCTGTTTTTT.

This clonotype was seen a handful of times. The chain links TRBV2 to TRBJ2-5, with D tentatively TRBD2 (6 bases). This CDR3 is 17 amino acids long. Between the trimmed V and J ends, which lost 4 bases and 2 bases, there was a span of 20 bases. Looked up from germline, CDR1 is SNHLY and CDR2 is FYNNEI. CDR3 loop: CASSARRVGGAQETQYF. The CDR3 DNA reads TGTGCCAGCAGTGCGCGGAGAGTCGGGGGAGCGCAAGAGACCCAGTACTTC.

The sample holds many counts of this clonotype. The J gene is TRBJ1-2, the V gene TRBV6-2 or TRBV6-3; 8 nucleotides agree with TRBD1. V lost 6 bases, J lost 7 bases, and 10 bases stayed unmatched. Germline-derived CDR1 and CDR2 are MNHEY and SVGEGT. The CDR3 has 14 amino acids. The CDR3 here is CASRTGDRVGGYTF. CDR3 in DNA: TGTGCCAGCAGGACAGGGGACAGAGTTGGTGGCTACACCTTC.

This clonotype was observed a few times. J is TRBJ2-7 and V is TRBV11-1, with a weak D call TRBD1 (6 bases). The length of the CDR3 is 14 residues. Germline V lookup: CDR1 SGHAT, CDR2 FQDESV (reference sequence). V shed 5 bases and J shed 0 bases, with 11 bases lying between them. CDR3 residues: CASSRPTGSYEQYF. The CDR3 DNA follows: TGTGCCAGCAGCCGCCCGACAGGCTCCTACGAGCAGTACTTC.

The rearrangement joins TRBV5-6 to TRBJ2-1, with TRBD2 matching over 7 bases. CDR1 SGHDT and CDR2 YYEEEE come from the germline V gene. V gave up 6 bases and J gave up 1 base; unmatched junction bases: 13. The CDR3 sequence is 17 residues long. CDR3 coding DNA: TGTGCCAGCACCTGGTGGCCAGCGGGAAATTCCTACAATGAGCAGTTCTTC. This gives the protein CASTWWPAGNSYNEQFF.

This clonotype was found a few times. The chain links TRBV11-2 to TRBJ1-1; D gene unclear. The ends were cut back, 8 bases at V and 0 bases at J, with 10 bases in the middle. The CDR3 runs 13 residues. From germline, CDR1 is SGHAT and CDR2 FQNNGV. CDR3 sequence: CASGASMNTEAFF. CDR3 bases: TGTGCCAGCGGAGCAAGTATGAACACTGAAGCTTTCTTT.